This T cell receptor beta chain was sequenced in a study of lung T cells in sarcoidosis with Löfgren's syndrome. The CDR3 is 15 amino acids. The germline V and J ends were trimmed by 0 bases and 0 bases, with 8 bases remaining between them. Using its own MiXCR run on the reads, TCRdb lists one record per CDR3 protein. The data hold some 18,000 distinct CDR3 sequences, with less than 25% observed a single time. This clonotype was counted many times. The TCR originated in a human donor with sarcoidosis (Löfgren's syndrome or another form), or a control subject (not recorded which). Source material: CD4+ T cells from PBMCs. This sequence joins TRBV12-3 or TRBV12-4 and TRBJ2-5, with a possible D match to TRBD2 (6 bases). The CDR3 sequence: CASSLAGGNQETQYF. The CDR3 coding sequence is TGTGCCAGCAGTTTAGCGGGCGGGAACCAAGAGACCCAGTACTTC.